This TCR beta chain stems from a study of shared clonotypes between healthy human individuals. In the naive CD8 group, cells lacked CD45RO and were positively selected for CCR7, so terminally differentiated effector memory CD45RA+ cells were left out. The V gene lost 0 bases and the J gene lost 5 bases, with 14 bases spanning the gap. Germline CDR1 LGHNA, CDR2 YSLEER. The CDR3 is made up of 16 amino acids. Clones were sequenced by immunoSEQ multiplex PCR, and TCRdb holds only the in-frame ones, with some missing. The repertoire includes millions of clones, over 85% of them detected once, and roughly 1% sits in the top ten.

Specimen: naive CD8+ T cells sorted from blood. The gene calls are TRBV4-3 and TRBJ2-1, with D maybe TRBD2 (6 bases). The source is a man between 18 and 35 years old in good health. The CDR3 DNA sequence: TGCGCCAGCAGCCAAGAATGGACTACACACGACAATGAGCAGTTCTTC. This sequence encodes CASSQEWTTHDNEQFF.